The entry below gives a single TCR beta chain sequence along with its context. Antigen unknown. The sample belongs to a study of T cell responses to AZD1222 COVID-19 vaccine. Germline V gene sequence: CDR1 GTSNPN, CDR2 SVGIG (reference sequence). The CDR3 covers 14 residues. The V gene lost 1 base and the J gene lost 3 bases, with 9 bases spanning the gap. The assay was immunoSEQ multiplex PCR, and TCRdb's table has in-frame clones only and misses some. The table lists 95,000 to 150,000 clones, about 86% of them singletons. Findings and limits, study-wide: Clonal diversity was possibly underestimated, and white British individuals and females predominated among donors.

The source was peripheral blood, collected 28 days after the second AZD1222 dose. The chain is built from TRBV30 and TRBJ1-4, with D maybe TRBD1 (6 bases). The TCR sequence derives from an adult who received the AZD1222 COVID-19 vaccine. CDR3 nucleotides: TGTGCCTGGAGTGAGGGGGACTCTAATGAAAAACTGTTTTTT. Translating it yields CAWSEGDSNEKLFF.